The next 5 T cell receptor beta chains were all read from a single sample in a study of shared clonotypes between healthy human individuals. The table came from immunoSEQ multiplex PCR; TCRdb's copy has only in-frame clones and leaves some out. The sample lists 1.5 million to 2.5 million clones, roughly 94% occurring once. The naive CD8 population came from CD45RO-negative cells selected for CCR7, without terminally differentiated effector memory CD45RA+ cells. Sequenced input: naive CD8+ T cells sorted from blood. These receptors originate from a man younger than 35 in good health.

The chain couples TRBV2 to TRBJ2-3, with a possible D match to TRBD2 (5 bases). Trimming took 6 bases from V and 2 from J, leaving 18 bases between them. The CDR3 has 16 amino acids. Germline CDR1 reads SNHLY; CDR2 reads FYNNEI. Here the CDR3 reads CASRDSILTNTDTQYF. CDR3 coding DNA: TGTGCCAGCAGGGACTCCATTTTGACTAACACAGATACGCAGTATTTT.

This clone came up a few times. The sample has other DNA sequences that encode this CDR3 too. CDR3 region: CASSLGQAYGYTF. CDR3 DNA sequence: TGTGCCAGCAGCCTGGGACAGGCCTATGGCTACACCTTC. The rearrangement uses TRBV11-2 and TRBJ1-2; TRBD1 agrees at 8 bases. The J segment lost 4 bases and the V segment lost 5 bases, leaving 3 bases of the junction unmatched. Germline CDR1 and CDR2: SGHAT and FQNNGV. There are 13 residues in the CDR3. Drawing the rest from reference TRBV11-2 and TRBJ1-2, the complete variable domain is EAGVAQSPRYKIIEKRQSVAFWCNPISGHATLYWYQQILGQGPKLLIQFQNNGVVDDSQLPKDRFSAERLKGVDSTLKIQPAKLEDSAVYLCASSLGQAYGYTFGSGTRLTVV.

Written as DNA, the CDR3 is TGTGCCAGCAGCTTAGGGCGCCTTCTCACCGATGGCTACACCTTC. Translation: CASSLGRLLTDGYTF. The chain employs TRBV11-2 and TRBJ1-2; D remains unclear. This CDR3 contains 15 residues. Per germline, CDR1 SGHAT and CDR2 FQNNGV. V lost 1 base and J 6 bases, leaving 15 bases between the germline ends.

A remark on this clone: This sample also contains other DNA sequences that code for the same CDR3. The chain uses TRBV10-2 and TRBJ1-1; D is possibly TRBD1 (6 bases). Germline V CDR1 and CDR2: WSHSY, SAAADI. V dropped 3 bases and J dropped 0 bases, with 8 bases sitting between them. The CDR3 runs 14 residues. The CDR3 DNA sequence: TGCGCCAGCAGTGATGGGGGGCTGAACACTGAAGCTTTCTTT. The encoded protein is CASSDGGLNTEAFF.

The V gene is TRBV30, the J gene TRBJ2-2; TRBD1 agrees at 8 bases. This CDR3 comprises 16 residues. Germline V gives CDR1 GTSNPN, CDR2 SVGIG (reference sequence). V was pared by 5 bases and J by 7 bases, with 15 bases of the junction left unmatched. The CDR3 nucleotides are TGTGCCTGGGGCGGTCGTCCCAGGGGGCTGGTCGGGGAGCTGTTTTTT. Its translation: CAWGGRPRGLVGELFF.